The T cell receptor (beta chain) under discussion was sequenced for a study of shared clonotypes between healthy human individuals. Overall study context: A couple of women and a few men aged 18 to 49 made up the donors. Study findings and constraints: Sampling involved blood alone; tissue repertoires likely differ.

The assay was immunoSEQ multiplex PCR, and TCRdb's table has in-frame clones only and misses some. Among some 600,000 clones listed, 96% were seen once. CDR1 and CDR2 (germline): SQVTM, ANQGSEA. This CDR3 is 12 amino acids long. Trimming pared 4 bases from V and 2 bases from J, leaving 8 bases between. In the naive CD8 group, cells lacked CD45RO and were positively selected for CCR7, so terminally differentiated effector memory CD45RA+ cells were left out. As concerns this clone: Its antigen is undetermined.

The specimen was naive CD8+ T cells sorted from blood. The chain uses TRBV29-1 and TRBJ1-1, with D unresolved. The TCR sequence derives from a woman aged 25 to 39 in good health. The CDR3, as DNA: TGCAGCGTTGGGGAGAGAAACACTGAAGCTTTCTTT. It encodes CSVGERNTEAFF.